What follows are 4 T cell receptor beta chains derived from one specimen sequenced in a study of memory CD4+ T cells and cytomegalovirus serostatus (dated by TCRdb to about 2019). Library preparation employed the immunoSEQ multiplex PCR assay. TCRdb re-hosts the immuneACCESS table, in-frame sequences only. Its copies lack some clones; in the studies checked, an unresolved V gene accounts for under half of them, and the cause for the rest is not known. This sample lists about 52,000 clones; roughly 78% were detected once. The top ten clones comprise under 1% of the sample. A FACSAria II was used to sort memory CD4+ T cells, defined as single viable CD3+CD4+CD8-CD45RO+ cells. Sequences were obtained from memory CD4+ T cells from blood. These receptors were taken from an adult in good health and CMV-seronegative.

This chain joins TRBV30 and TRBJ2-5, with 7 bases matching TRBD2. CDR3 length: 13 amino acids. Germline CDR1 GTSNPN, CDR2 SVGIG (reference sequence). Losses at the gene ends were 3 bases for V and 1 base for J; bases not matched to a gene: 2. CDR3 region: CAWSGGIQETQYF. CDR3 coding DNA: TGTGCCTGGAGCGGGGGGATCCAAGAGACCCAGTACTTC.

The chain recombines TRBV14 with TRBJ2-2, with 10 bases aligning to TRBD1. V shed 4 bases and J 4 bases; nucleotides not matched to a gene: 0. The CDR3 runs to 14 residues. Per the germline V gene, CDR1 is SGHDN and CDR2 is FVKESK. CDR3 DNA: TGTGCCAGCAGCCGGGACAGGGGCACCGGGGAGCTGTTTTTT. Its protein product is CASSRDRGTGELFF.

This chain links TRBV5-1 with TRBJ1-1, with D uncertain. Per the germline V gene, CDR1 is SGHRS and CDR2 is YFSETQ. V shed 3 bases and J shed 3 bases, with 9 bases lying between them. CDR3 length: 13 residues. CDR3 coding DNA: TGCGCCAGCAGCTCTAACTTGGACACTGAAGCTTTCTTT. Translated, it gives CASSSNLDTEAFF. The full variable domain, completed using reference TRBV5-1 and TRBJ1-1, is KAGVTQTPRYLIKTRGQQVTLSCSPISGHRSVSWYQQTPGQGLQFLFEYFSETQRNKGNFPGRFSGRQFSNSRSEMNVSTLELGDSALYLCASSSNLDTEAFFGQGTRLTVV.

The rearrangement links TRBV6-6 to TRBJ2-1; D is possibly TRBD1 or TRBD2 (5 bases each). CDR1 is MNHNY, CDR2 SVGAGI, per germline (reference sequence). The CDR3 consists of 13 residues. V lost 7 bases and J 10 bases, leaving 17 bases between the germline ends. The CDR3 sequence is CASTIRDGTEQFF. CDR3 DNA: TGTGCCAGCACCATAAGGGACGGGACCGAGCAGTTCTTC.